Each of the 9 T cell receptor beta chains below was sequenced from the same sample in a study of T cell changes during pregnancy in multiple sclerosis. Sequencing was performed with immunoSEQ multiplex PCR; in TCRdb, only in-frame clones are kept and a portion is missing. The sample shows 60,000 to 75,000 clones, roughly nine tenths of them seen only once. This material consisted of peripheral blood, taken in the second trimester of pregnancy. All receptors come from a female donor in good health, enrolled as a control in a pregnancy study.

The genes are TRBV5-3 and TRBJ2-2; maybe TRBD1 (5 bases). TRBV5-3 is reported as an ORF; its role is uncertain. The CDR3 spans 14 residues. Trimming cost V 4 bases and J 10 bases, with 17 bases left between them. CDR3 sequence: CARSRASKDKELFF. CDR3 DNA sequence: TGTGCCAGAAGCCGAGCTTCTAAGGACAAGGAGCTGTTTTTT.

Comment on this clone: An end of the junction differs from the germline gene, which may be a read error. This chain uses TRBV28 with TRBJ2-2, with unresolved D. The CDR3 runs 14 residues. CDR1 is MDHEN, CDR2 SYDVKM, per germline. DNA of the CDR3: TGTGCCAGGAGTTCCGCTAGTGCCCCCGGGGAGCTGTTTTTT. It codes for CARSSASAPGELFF.

This chain joins TRBV5-1 and TRBJ2-2; D is unclear. Trimming pared 0 bases from V and 4 bases from J, leaving 7 bases between. CDR3 length equals 14 residues. From germline, CDR1 is SGHRS and CDR2 YFSETQ. CDR3 sequence reads: CASSLEQPTGELFF. Here the CDR3 DNA reads TGCGCCAGCAGCTTGGAACAGCCCACCGGGGAGCTGTTTTTT.

The chain couples TRBV5-6 to TRBJ1-2, with D possibly being TRBD1 (5 bases). V was cut by 1 base and J by 7 bases, with 20 bases left in between. The germline CDR1 and CDR2 sequences are SGHDT and YYEEEE. The CDR3 extends over 16 amino acids. The DNA of the CDR3 is TGTGCCAGCAGCTTGCAGACAGTCCCTAATCCCCTTGGCTACACCTTC. Protein: CASSLQTVPNPLGYTF.

The chain couples TRBV20-1 to TRBJ1-2; no clear D gene. Germline CDR1 reads DFQATT; CDR2 reads SNEGSKA (reference sequence). V lost 3 bases and J 3 bases, leaving 5 bases between the germline ends. This CDR3 comprises 11 residues. For the CDR3, the DNA is TGCAGTGCTAGCGGGGACTATGGCTACACCTTC. Encoded protein: CSASGDYGYTF.

The chain recombines TRBV19 with TRBJ2-7, with 9 bases that match TRBD1. The CDR3 extends over 14 amino acids. Losses at the gene ends were 5 bases for V and 3 bases for J; bases not matched to a gene: 5. From germline, CDR1 is LNHDA and CDR2 SQIVND (reference sequence). DNA of the CDR3: TGTGCCAGTAGTCCGGGACAGGGCAACTACGAGCAGTACTTC. It is translated as CASSPGQGNYEQYF. The full variable domain, in which reference TRBV19 and TRBJ2-7 provide the parts outside the CDR3, is DGGITQSPKYLFRKEGQNVTLSCEQNLNHDAMYWYRQDPGQGLRLIYYSQIVNDFQKGDIAEGYSVSREKKESFPLTVTSAQKNPTAFYLCASSPGQGNYEQYFGPGTRLTVT.

The chain is built from TRBV7-2 and TRBJ2-1; 9 bases agree with TRBD2. J was trimmed by 8 bases and V by 3 bases; bases with no gene match: 5. There are 14 residues in the CDR3. The germline gives CDR1 SGHTA, CDR2 FQGNSA. CDR3 bases: TGTGCCAGCAGCTTGAGCGGGGGGTTTGATGAGCAGTTCTTC. Protein: CASSLSGGFDEQFF.

The chain has TRBV6-5 and TRBJ1-1; 10 nucleotides match TRBD1. With V trimmed by 4 bases and J by 5 bases, 4 bases remained unmatched. This CDR3 has 14 amino acids. The germline gives CDR1 MNHEY, CDR2 SVGAGI. The CDR3 region has the DNA TGTGCCAGCAGTTCGACAGGGGGCGGGACTGAAGCTTTCTTT. Translating gives CASSSTGGGTEAFF.

V usage is TRBV5-6 and J usage is TRBJ2-5; the D is unclear. The germline V gene has CDR1 SGHDT and CDR2 YYEEEE. V was trimmed by 0 bases and J by 7 bases, leaving 16 bases between them. CDR3 length: 15 amino acids. CDR3 residues: CASSLGQDNIGTQYF. The DNA of the CDR3 is TGTGCCAGCAGCTTGGGTCAAGACAACATCGGGACCCAGTACTTC.